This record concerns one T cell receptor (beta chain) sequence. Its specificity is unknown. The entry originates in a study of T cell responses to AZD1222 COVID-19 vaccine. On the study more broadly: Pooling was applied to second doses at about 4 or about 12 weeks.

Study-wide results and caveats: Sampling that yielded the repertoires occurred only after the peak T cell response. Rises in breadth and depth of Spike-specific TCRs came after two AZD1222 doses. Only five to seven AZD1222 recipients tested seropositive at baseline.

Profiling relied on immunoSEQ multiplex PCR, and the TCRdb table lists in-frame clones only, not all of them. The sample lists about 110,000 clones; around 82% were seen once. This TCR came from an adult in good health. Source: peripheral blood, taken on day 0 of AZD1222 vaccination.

CDR3 sequence reads: CASSPPGLDLDTQYF. CDR3 nucleotides: TGTGCCAGCAGTCCGCCGGGACTAGACCTGGATACGCAGTATTTT. V is TRBV7-8 and J is TRBJ2-3; 8 positions match TRBD2. Germline CDR1 reads SGHVS; CDR2 reads FQNEAQ. V shed 6 bases, J shed 6 bases, and the junction held 11 bases outside the gene matches. The CDR3 is 15 amino acids.